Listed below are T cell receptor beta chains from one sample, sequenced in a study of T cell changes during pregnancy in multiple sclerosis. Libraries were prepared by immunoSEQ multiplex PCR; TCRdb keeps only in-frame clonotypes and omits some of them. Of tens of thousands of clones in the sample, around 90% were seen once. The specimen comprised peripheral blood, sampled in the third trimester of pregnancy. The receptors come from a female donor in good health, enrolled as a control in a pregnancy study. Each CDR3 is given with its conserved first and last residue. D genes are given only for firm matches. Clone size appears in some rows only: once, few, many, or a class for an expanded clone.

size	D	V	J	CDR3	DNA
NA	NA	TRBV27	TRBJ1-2	CASGPSYGYTF	TGTGCCAGCGGCCCATCGTATGGCTACACCTTC
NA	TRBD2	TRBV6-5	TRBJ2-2	CASSYTPGTSTGELFF	TGTGCCAGCAGTTACACTCCCGGGACTAGTACCGGGGAGCTGTTTTTT
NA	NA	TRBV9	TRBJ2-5	CASSGSGLPAETQYF	TGTGCCAGCAGCGGATCGGGACTCCCCGCAGAGACCCAGTACTTC
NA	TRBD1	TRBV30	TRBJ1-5	CAWSVRVGTGVNQPQHF	TGTGCCTGGAGTGTAAGGGTTGGGACAGGGGTCAATCAGCCCCAGCATTTT
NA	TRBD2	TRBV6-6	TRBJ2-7	CASEGLAGKYEQYF	TGTGCCAGCGAGGGGCTAGCGGGGAAGTACGAGCAGTACTTC
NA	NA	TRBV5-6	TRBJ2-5	CASSPAAGWYQETQYF	TGTGCCAGCAGCCCGGCGGCGGGTTGGTACCAAGAGACCCAGTACTTC
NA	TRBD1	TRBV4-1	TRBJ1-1	CASSPRQGYTEAFF	TGCGCCAGCAGCCCTCGACAGGGCTACACTGAAGCTTTCTTT
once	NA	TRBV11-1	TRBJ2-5	CASSETRFRETQYF	TGTGCCAGCAGCGAGACTCGTTTTAGAGAGACCCAGTACTTC
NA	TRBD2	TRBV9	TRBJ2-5	CASSAPSGGETQYF	TGTGCCAGCAGCGCCCCTAGCGGGGGAGAGACCCAGTACTTC
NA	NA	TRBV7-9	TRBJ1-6	CASSFIRGSNSPLHF	TGTGCCAGCAGCTTTATAAGAGGTAGTAATTCACCCCTCCACTTT
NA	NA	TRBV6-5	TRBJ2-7	CASSYWNRGGEQYF	TGTGCCAGCAGTTACTGGAACAGGGGAGGCGAGCAGTACTTC
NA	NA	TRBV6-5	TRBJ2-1	CASSYRPNGANEQFF	TGTGCCAGCAGTTATCGCCCCAATGGGGCTAATGAGCAGTTCTTC
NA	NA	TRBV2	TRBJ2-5	CASKYGEAQYF	TGTGCCAGCAAGTACGGGGAGGCCCAGTACTTC
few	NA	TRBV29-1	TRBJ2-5	CSAGGTGKRETQYF	TGCAGCGCCGGCGGAACGGGAAAACGAGAGACCCAGTACTTC
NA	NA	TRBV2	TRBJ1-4	CASSEFGSEWTLNEKLFF	TGTGCCAGCAGTGAGTTTGGGAGCGAATGGACTCTTAATGAAAAACTGTTTTTT
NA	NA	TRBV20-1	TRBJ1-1	CSARAAFF	TGCAGTGCCAGGGCGGCTTTCTTT